A single sample is the source of the 14 T cell receptor beta chains below, sequenced in a study of CD4 T cells in relation to SARS-CoV-2 and coronaviruses. The repertoire was sequenced with immunoSEQ multiplex PCR; TCRdb's copy has only in-frame clones and lacks some. The sample shows around 20,000 clones, approximately 78% of them seen only once. These receptors' targets are unknown. CD4+ T cells from unexposed donors were obtained before the COVID-19 pandemic (2011-2018). Isolation of CD4+ T cells took place after approximately eleven days in culture. The sample taken for sequencing was CD4+ T cells from PBMCs, cultured in vitro. The receptors derive from a human donor in good health.

This clone was seen a single time. This chain uses TRBV6-6 with TRBJ2-7; D gene uncertain. The CDR3 length is 16 residues. The germline V and J ends were trimmed by 9 bases and 0 bases, with 21 bases remaining between them. CDR1 MNHNY and CDR2 SVGAGI come from the germline V gene (reference sequence). This CDR3 is CASIRSLASPSYEQYF. The CDR3 DNA sequence: TGTGCCAGTATTCGATCATTGGCGAGTCCCTCCTACGAGCAGTACTTC.

The rearrangement uses TRBV5-1 and TRBJ2-7; the D is unclear. V was shortened by 4 bases and J by 0 bases, with 5 bases between the two germline ends. In germline, CDR1 is SGHRS, CDR2 YFSETQ. This CDR3 spans 12 amino acids. The CDR3 sequence is CASSHDSYEQYF. The CDR3 DNA follows: TGCGCCAGCAGCCACGACTCCTACGAGCAGTACTTC.

The V call is TRBV6-5, the J call TRBJ2-2; TRBD1 might be the D (6 bases). The CDR3 contains 16 residues. V was cut by 0 bases and J by 0 bases, with 8 bases left in between. Germline assignment: CDR1 MNHEY and CDR2 SVGAGI. CDR3 loop: CASSYSGQTNTGELFF. The CDR3 region has the DNA TGTGCCAGCAGTTACTCTGGACAGACGAACACCGGGGAGCTGTTTTTT.

V is TRBV5-1 and J is TRBJ2-7; TRBD2 is a possible D gene (5 bases). This CDR3 is 14 amino acids long. Between the trimmed V and J ends, which lost 5 bases and 0 bases, there was a span of 12 bases. From germline, CDR1 is SGHRS and CDR2 YFSETQ. CDR3 DNA sequence: TGCGCCAGCAGTGGAGGATCCAGCTCCTACGAGCAGTACTTC. Translating gives CASSGGSSSYEQYF.

Only one count was recorded for this clone. This chain connects TRBV23-1 to TRBJ2-2; D is possibly TRBD2 (5 bases). TRBV23-1 is assigned to the ORF class and has an uncertain function. The V and J ends lost 3 bases and 5 bases respectively, with 13 bases between them. CDR3 length: 15 amino acids. CDR3 in DNA: TGCGCCAGCAGTCATCTAATACGGGGAACCGGGGAGCTGTTTTTT. Protein sequence: CASSHLIRGTGELFF.

The chain carries TRBV2 and TRBJ2-7, with D maybe TRBD2 (5 bases). This CDR3 comprises 11 residues. V lost 9 bases to trimming and J lost 5 bases, with 11 bases between them. Germline V gene sequence: CDR1 SNHLY, CDR2 FYNNEI. The CDR3 nucleotides are TGTGCCAGTGGAGGTTCCGACGAGCAGTACTTC. Protein sequence: CASGGSDEQYF.

This clone has only a few counts. The gene calls are TRBV19 and TRBJ1-2; perhaps TRBD1 as D (6 bases). Deletions cut 3 bases from V and 8 bases from J, with 16 bases between. This CDR3 comprises 14 residues. The germline V gene encodes CDR1 LNHDA and CDR2 SQIVND (reference sequence). CDR3 region: CASSMGAALVGYTF. CDR3 nucleotides: TGTGCCAGTAGTATGGGGGCAGCCCTCGTGGGCTACACCTTC.

In the case of this clone: A read error may produce the germline difference seen at one junction end. The V and J genes are TRBV15 and TRBJ2-1, with TRBD2 matching 10 bases. The germline V gene encodes CDR1 LNHNV and CDR2 YYDKDF (reference sequence). The CDR3 covers 14 residues. CDR3 protein: CATSRRAGGGARVF. The CDR3 DNA reads TGTGCCACCAGCAGACGAGCGGGAGGGGGGGCGCGCGTCTTC.

The chain carries TRBV21-1 and TRBJ1-4; the table's D gene call, TRBD1, was not cross checked with the DNA. TRBV21-1 is a pseudogene. This CDR3 has 16 amino acids. As DNA, the CDR3 is TGTGCCAGCAGCAAAAACCCTGCAGACAATAATGAAAAACTGTTTTTT. Translating gives CASSKNPADNNEKLFF.

J is TRBJ1-4 and V is TRBV11-2; TRBD1 agrees at 7 bases. CDR3 length: 16 residues. In germline, CDR1 is SGHAT, CDR2 FQNNGV. With V trimmed by 5 bases and J by 5 bases, 11 bases remained unmatched. Here the CDR3 reads CASSPAGAGGNEKLFF. DNA of the CDR3: TGTGCCAGCAGCCCAGCTGGGGCAGGGGGGAATGAAAAACTGTTTTTT.

The J gene is TRBJ2-5, the V gene TRBV6-5; TRBD2 aligns across 8 bases. The CDR3 has 15 amino acids. The J segment lost 5 bases and the V segment lost 5 bases, leaving 10 bases of the junction unmatched. Germline CDR1 MNHEY, CDR2 SVGAGI. As DNA, the CDR3 is TGTGCCAGCAGTCCCATGGCGGGAGGCCCCGAGACCCAGTACTTC. Amino acids: CASSPMAGGPETQYF.

The chain joins TRBV9 to TRBJ2-5; 10 positions match TRBD1. The CDR3 length is 16 residues. Germline CDR1 reads SGDLS; CDR2 reads YYNGEE. After removal of 3 bases from V and 5 bases from J, the junction contained 10 bases not matched to a gene. CDR3 sequence: CASSALGGQGKETQYF. The CDR3 DNA sequence: TGTGCCAGCAGCGCATTAGGGGGACAGGGGAAGGAGACCCAGTACTTC.

As for this clone: The identical CDR3 is also encoded by other nucleotide sequences in the sample. V is TRBV18 and J is TRBJ1-2, with D possibly matching TRBD1 (6 bases). Germline V gene data show CDR1 as KGHSH and CDR2 as LQKENI. V lost 3 bases, J lost 5 bases, and 10 bases lay in between. This CDR3 spans 13 amino acids. CDR3 sequence: CASSPGTGYGYTF. The DNA of the CDR3 is TGTGCCAGCTCACCCGGAACAGGGTATGGCTACACCTTC.

J is TRBJ2-5 and V is TRBV5-1, with TRBD1 matching over 7 bases. The CDR3 has 16 amino acids. The V gene's germline CDR1 is SGHRS and CDR2 YFSETQ. The junction had 10 bases not matched to a gene; V was cut back by 0 bases and J by 5 bases. For the CDR3, the DNA is TGCGCCAGCAGCTTGGGTGAGAGGGGGCTTTCGGAGACCCAGTACTTC. Protein product: CASSLGERGLSETQYF.